This TCR beta chain was documented in a study of spatial heterogeneity in lung cancer. This clonotype was seen ten or more times. This sample's time point: sample taken at primary tumor resection. Whole RNA was taken from tumor, nontumor lung or frozen PBMC; it was then sequenced unsorted. TCR cDNA molecules each carried a unique molecular identifier. TCRdb re-derived calls from the 5' RACE reads in MiXCR, one entry per CDR3 protein. The table records roughly 80,000 distinct CDR3 sequences, 10% to 15% of them present only once. Material: PBMCs, obtained at surgery. This receptor was identified in a male donor with early-stage non-small cell lung cancer.

CDR3 DNA: TGTGCCAGCAGGAGGGACAGCGCGTACCAAGAGACCCAGTACTTC. Its translation is CASRRDSAYQETQYF. The chain employs TRBV27 and TRBJ2-5, with 7 bases matching TRBD1. The germline V gene encodes CDR1 MNHEY and CDR2 SMNVEV (reference sequence). The junction had 7 bases not matched to a gene; V was cut back by 6 bases and J by 0 bases. The CDR3 totals 15 residues.